This T cell receptor beta chain was documented in a study of cytomegalovirus exposure and HLA in healthy donors. Across the whole study: Clustering assigned 70% to 90% of the 350 to 400 genotyped donors to the Caucasian-associated ancestry cluster.

To note about this clone: Its specificity is unknown.

In the PCR, 60 Vbeta and 13 Jbeta primers were used. Using immunoSEQ multiplex PCR, the repertoire was profiled, and TCRdb retains in-frame clones only, with some absent. The data contain around 150,000 clones, approximately 70% of them singletons. Germline CDR1 reads MNHNY; CDR2 reads SVGAGI (reference sequence). The CDR3 sequence is 15 residues long. V was pared by 5 bases and J by 4 bases, with 7 bases of the junction left unmatched. Points from the study as a whole: Productive status was seen about 87% or about 30% of the time for most TCR beta V segments in an earlier analysis. It has been reported that TCR beta sequences accurately predicted the HLA-A and HLA-B alleles of most subjects.

This chain joins TRBV6-6 and TRBJ2-1; 8 bases match TRBD2. The sequence was collected from a human donor in good health. The sample consisted of PBMCs. Written as DNA, the CDR3 is TGTGCCAGCAGTCCCAAGGGCGGGGGGTACAATGAGCAGTTCTTC. Encoded protein: CASSPKGGGYNEQFF.